The TCR beta chain under discussion was sequenced for a study of cytomegalovirus exposure and HLA in healthy donors. Here immunoSEQ multiplex PCR was the method, and the copy in TCRdb shows in-frame clones only, minus some. The sample consists of 110,000 to 150,000 clones, about 95% of them appearing once. Whole-study results and caveats: The study recorded 164 TCR beta chains that were cytomegalovirus-associated. Rare TCR sequences dominated, though some public TCRs recurred in many donors. Reported results showed that the classifier diagnosed cytomegalovirus status with high specificity and sensitivity. In the roughly 130 validation repertoires, a later analysis found that first-cohort TCR clusters tended to co-occur.

The germline V and J ends were trimmed by 1 base and 7 bases, with 16 bases remaining between them. The germline V gene encodes CDR1 KGHSH and CDR2 LQKENI. This CDR3 is built from 15 residues. With regard to this clone: What it recognizes is unknown.

The source of this sequence is a young man in good health and CMV-seropositive. Sequences were obtained from PBMCs. V and J are TRBV18 and TRBJ1-2, with D possibly matching TRBD1 (5 bases). The CDR3 protein is CASSPRGRVVGGYTF. In DNA, the CDR3 is TGTGCCAGCTCACCACGCGGCAGGGTCGTAGGTGGCTACACCTTC.